The clone carrying this TCR beta chain was seen only a few times. What it binds is not known. A 5'RACE template-switching step, the method used to make TCR cDNA, added a universal primer site and UMIs. MiXCR, run by TCRdb on the 5' RACE reads, gives a single entry per CDR3 protein. The sample has around 67,000 distinct CDR3 sequences, approximately 7% seen once; the top ten hold under 45%. The CDR3 covers 16 residues. J lost 1 base, V lost 6 bases, and 8 bases had no gene match. Germline V CDR1 and CDR2: MGHRA, YSYEKL. This specimen belongs to a study of T cells after yellow fever vaccination. Study results and limitations: Overlap between CD4 and CD8 compartments was detected for a small share of clonotypes. The secondary response was weaker, and its peak arrived faster, on day 5 versus 15.

The chain joins TRBV4-1 to TRBJ1-2, with 10 bases fitting TRBD1. The source was CD8+ T cells sorted from PBMCs, collected less than 6 days after the first yellow fever vaccination. The TCR sequence derives from a man aged 18 to 30 who received the YFV17D yellow fever vaccine. CDR3 in amino acids: CASRPTGQGLNYGYTF. CDR3 nucleotides: TGCGCCAGCAGACCTACGGGACAGGGGCTTAACTATGGCTACACCTTC.